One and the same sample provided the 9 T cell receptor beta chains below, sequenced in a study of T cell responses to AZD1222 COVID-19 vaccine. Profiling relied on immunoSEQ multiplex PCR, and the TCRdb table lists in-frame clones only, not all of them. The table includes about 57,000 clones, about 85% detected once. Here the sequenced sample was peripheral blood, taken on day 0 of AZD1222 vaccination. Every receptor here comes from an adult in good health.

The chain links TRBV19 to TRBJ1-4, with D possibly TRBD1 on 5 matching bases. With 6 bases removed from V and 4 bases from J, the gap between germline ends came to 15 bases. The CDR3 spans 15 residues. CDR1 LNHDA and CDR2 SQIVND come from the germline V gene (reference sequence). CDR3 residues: CASRPLDSFNEKLFF. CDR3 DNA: TGTGCCAGTAGGCCACTCGACAGTTTTAATGAAAAACTGTTTTTT.

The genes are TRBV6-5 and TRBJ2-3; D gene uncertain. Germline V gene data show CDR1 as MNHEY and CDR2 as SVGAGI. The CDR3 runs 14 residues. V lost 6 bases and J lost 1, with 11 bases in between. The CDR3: CASRWRQGTDTQYF. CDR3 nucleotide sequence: TGTGCCAGCAGATGGAGACAAGGCACAGATACGCAGTATTTT.

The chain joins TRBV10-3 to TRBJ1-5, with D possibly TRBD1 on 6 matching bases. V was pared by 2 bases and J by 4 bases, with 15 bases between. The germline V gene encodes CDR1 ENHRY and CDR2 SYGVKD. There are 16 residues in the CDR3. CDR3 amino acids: CAISEQGQGQNQPQHF. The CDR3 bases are TGTGCCATCAGTGAGCAGGGGCAGGGGCAAAATCAGCCCCAGCATTTT.

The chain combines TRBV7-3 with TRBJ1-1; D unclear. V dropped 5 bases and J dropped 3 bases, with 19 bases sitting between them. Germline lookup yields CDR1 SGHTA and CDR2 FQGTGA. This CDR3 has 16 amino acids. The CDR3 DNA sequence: TGTGCCAGCAGCGCTCTCCAAACTGTTATGGACACTGAAGCTTTCTTT. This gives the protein CASSALQTVMDTEAFF. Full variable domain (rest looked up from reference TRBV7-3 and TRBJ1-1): GAGVSQTPSNKVTEKGKYVELRCDPISGHTALYWYRQSLGQGPEFLIYFQGTGAADDSGLPNDRFFAVRPEGSVSTLKIQRTERGDSAVYLCASSALQTVMDTEAFFGQGTRLTVV.

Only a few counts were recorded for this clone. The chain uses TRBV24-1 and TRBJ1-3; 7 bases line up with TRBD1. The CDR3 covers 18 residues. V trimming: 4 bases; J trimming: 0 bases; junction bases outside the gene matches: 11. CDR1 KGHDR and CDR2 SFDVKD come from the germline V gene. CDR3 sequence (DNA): TGTGCCACCAGTGAGTCTCACAGGGGCGGCATCTCTGGAAACACCATATATTTT. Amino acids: CATSESHRGGISGNTIYF.

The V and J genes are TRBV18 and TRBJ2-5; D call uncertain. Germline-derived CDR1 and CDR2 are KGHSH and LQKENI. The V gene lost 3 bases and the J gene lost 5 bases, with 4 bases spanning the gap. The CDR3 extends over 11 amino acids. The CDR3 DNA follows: TGTGCCAGCTCACCCGAGGAGACCCAGTACTTC. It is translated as CASSPEETQYF.

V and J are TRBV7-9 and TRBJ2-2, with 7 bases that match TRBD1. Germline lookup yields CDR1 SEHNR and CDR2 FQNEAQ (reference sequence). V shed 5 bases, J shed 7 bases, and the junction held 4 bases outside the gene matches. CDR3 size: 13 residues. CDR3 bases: TGTGCCAGCAGCGCTCCAGGGGGCGGGGAGCTGTTTTTT. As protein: CASSAPGGGELFF. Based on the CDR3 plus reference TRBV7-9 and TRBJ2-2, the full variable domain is DTGVSQNPRHKITKRGQNVTFRCDPISEHNRLYWYRQTLGQGPEFLTYFQNEAQLEKSRLLSDRFSAERPKGSFSTLEIQRTEQGDSAMYLCASSAPGGGELFFGEGSRLTVL.

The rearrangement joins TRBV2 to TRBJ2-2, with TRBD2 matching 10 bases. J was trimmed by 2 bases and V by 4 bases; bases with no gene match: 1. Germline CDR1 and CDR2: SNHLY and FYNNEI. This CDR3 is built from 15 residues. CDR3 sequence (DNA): TGTGCCAGCAGTGGGACTAGCGGTAACACCGGGGAGCTGTTTTTT. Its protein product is CASSGTSGNTGELFF. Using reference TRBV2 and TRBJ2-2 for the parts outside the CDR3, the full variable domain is EPEVTQTPSHQVTQMGQEVILRCVPISNHLYFYWYRQILGQKVEFLVSFYNNEISEKSEIFDDQFSVERPDGSNFTLKIRSTKLEDSAMYFCASSGTSGNTGELFFGEGSRLTVL.

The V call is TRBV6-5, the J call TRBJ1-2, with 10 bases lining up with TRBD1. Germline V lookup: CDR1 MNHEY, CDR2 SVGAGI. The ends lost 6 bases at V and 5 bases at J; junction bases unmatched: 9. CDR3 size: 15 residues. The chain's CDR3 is CASSDRQGAVYGYTF. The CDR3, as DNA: TGTGCCAGCAGCGATAGACAGGGGGCGGTTTATGGCTACACCTTC.